This T cell receptor (beta chain) was profiled in a study of T cell changes during pregnancy in multiple sclerosis. The protocol was immunoSEQ multiplex PCR, while the TCRdb copy is restricted to in-frame clones and leaves out a portion. The table has 65,000 to 80,000 clones, over 75% seen once. Germline CDR1 and CDR2: LNHDA and SQIVND (reference sequence). Including both end residues, the CDR3 is 18 amino acids long. Notes on this clone: Because the CDR3's place on the DNA is in doubt, the DNA is left out and the CDR3 is given as listed by TCRdb.

The source of this sequence is a female donor with multiple sclerosis, enrolled in a pregnancy study. This chain uses TRBV19 with TRBJ2-4; the table names TRBD1, a call not compared with the DNA. The sequencing used peripheral blood, collected in the third trimester of pregnancy. The CDR3 here is CASSPGQGVLRAKNIQYF.